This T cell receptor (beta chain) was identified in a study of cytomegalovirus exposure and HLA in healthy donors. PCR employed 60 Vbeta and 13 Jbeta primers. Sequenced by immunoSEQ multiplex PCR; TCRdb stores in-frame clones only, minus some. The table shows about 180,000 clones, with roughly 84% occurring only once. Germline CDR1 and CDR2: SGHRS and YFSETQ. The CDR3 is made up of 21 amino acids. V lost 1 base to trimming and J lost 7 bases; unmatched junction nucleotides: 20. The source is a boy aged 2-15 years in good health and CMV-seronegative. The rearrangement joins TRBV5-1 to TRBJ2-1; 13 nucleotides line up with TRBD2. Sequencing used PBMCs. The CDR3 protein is CASSLRPLATSGRATTNEQFF. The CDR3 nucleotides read TGCGCCAGCAGCTTGAGGCCCCTTGCTACTAGCGGGAGGGCCACGACAAATGAGCAGTTCTTC.